This entry lists 32 T cell receptor beta chains sequenced from one sample in a study of Graves' ophthalmopathy and Graves' hyperthyroidism. Transcripts of RNA were the source for amplifying TCR beta CDR3 regions. HTBI primers were used in a first-round RT-PCR, which preceded a second-round multiplex PCR. TCRdb used MiXCR to reprocess the multiplex PCR reads, holding one entry per CDR3 protein. Here the sample spans hundreds of thousands of distinct CDR3 sequences, 20% to 25% being singletons. Specimen: peripheral blood. Receptors originate from a young woman with stable Graves' hyperthyroidism. Some clones in this sample may be carry-over from other donors' samples.

This clonotype showed up many times. The chain uses TRBV28 and TRBJ2-5; no firm D call. Trimming removed 6 bases from V and 4 bases from J, with 18 bases in between. Germline lookup yields CDR1 MDHEN and CDR2 SYDVKM. There are 15 residues in the CDR3. CDR3 amino acids: CASRGTHQRLETQYF. The CDR3 DNA reads TGTGCCAGCAGGGGCACCCACCAGAGGTTAGAGACCCAGTACTTC.

This clonotype occurred many times. J is TRBJ1-2 and V is TRBV4-1; D may be TRBD1 (5 bases). This CDR3 is 18 amino acids long. Germline values: CDR1 MGHRA, CDR2 YSYEKL. V was shortened by 3 bases and J by 3 bases, with 23 bases between the two germline ends. CDR3: CASSQAEGRWQGYYGYTF. As DNA, the CDR3 is TGCGCCAGCAGCCAGGCGGAGGGAAGGTGGCAGGGATACTATGGCTACACCTTC.

This clonotype appeared many times. The V gene is TRBV11-2, the J gene TRBJ1-2, with D possibly being TRBD1 (5 bases). Trimming left V 5 bases short and J 0 bases short, with 25 bases between. Per the germline V gene, CDR1 is SGHAT and CDR2 is FQNNGV. This CDR3 is built from 19 residues. The CDR3 sequence is CASSRYDPRDSRANYGYTF. The DNA of the CDR3 is TGTGCCAGCAGCCGGTATGATCCGAGAGACAGCAGAGCTAACTATGGCTACACCTTC.

This clonotype has at least ten counts. The chain is built from TRBV6-1 and TRBJ2-5, with D possibly matching TRBD1 (6 bases). Germline V CDR1 and CDR2: MNHNS, SASEGT. The CDR3 runs to 16 residues. V dropped 2 bases and J dropped 0 bases, with 13 bases sitting between them. CDR3 region: CASSEQDRTYQETQYF. In nucleotides, the CDR3 is TGTGCCAGCAGTGAACAGGACAGAACGTACCAAGAGACCCAGTACTTC.

This clonotype has only a few counts. The J gene is TRBJ2-7, the V gene TRBV6-5; the match to TRBD2 covers 10 bases. The V gene end was trimmed by 6 bases and the J gene end by 0 bases; junction bases not matched to a gene: 5. Per germline, CDR1 MNHEY and CDR2 SVGAGI. This CDR3 contains 15 residues. The CDR3 loop is CASRLQRGGSYEQYF. In DNA, the CDR3 is TGTGCCAGCAGGCTTCAGCGGGGGGGCTCCTACGAGCAGTACTTC.

The chain combines TRBV12-3 or TRBV12-4 with TRBJ2-7; D could derive from TRBD1 or TRBD2 (5 bases each). Trimming left V 2 bases short and J 3 bases short, with 11 bases between. The CDR3 is 14 residues long. The CDR3 DNA follows: TGTGCCAGCAGTTTACGGGACGCCCGCTACGAGCAGTACTTC. This translates into CASSLRDARYEQYF.

This chain uses TRBV28 with TRBJ1-1; TRBD1 is a possible D gene (5 bases). CDR1 is MDHEN and CDR2 is SYDVKM in the germline V gene. The CDR3 spans 14 residues. Between the trimmed V and J ends, which lost 5 bases and 5 bases, there was a span of 15 bases. Here the CDR3 DNA reads TGTGCCAGCAGTCCCCCCGGGGGGAAGACTGAAGCTTTCTTT. Its protein is CASSPPGGKTEAFF.

The chain joins TRBV7-9 to TRBJ1-5; D not certain. Germline V CDR1 and CDR2: SEHNR, FQNEAQ (reference sequence). Trimming cost V 5 bases and J 7 bases, with 15 bases left between them. This CDR3 comprises 14 residues. Here the CDR3 DNA reads TGTGCCAGCAGCCCGGACGCAGCCGGGCAGCCCCAGCATTTT. This gives the protein CASSPDAAGQPQHF.

V usage is TRBV20-1 and J usage is TRBJ1-6, with TRBD1 matching 7 bases. CDR1 is DFQATT and CDR2 is SNEGSKA in the germline V gene (reference sequence). CDR3 size: 16 residues. With V trimmed by 5 bases and J by 1 base, 8 bases remained unmatched. The CDR3 protein is CSAGGQRLSYNSPLHF. CDR3 nucleotide sequence: TGCAGTGCTGGGGGACAGCGGCTTTCCTATAATTCACCCCTCCACTTT.

In this sample, this clonotype turned up a few times. This rearrangement joins TRBV18 to TRBJ1-1, with D possibly TRBD1 on 5 matching bases. The germline V gene encodes CDR1 KGHSH and CDR2 LQKENI. The CDR3 sequence is 14 residues long. V gave up 8 bases and J gave up 6 bases, with 19 bases separating them. The CDR3 sequence is CASHGQGITAEAFF. The CDR3 coding sequence is TGTGCCAGCCATGGGCAGGGTATTACCGCTGAAGCTTTCTTT.

This chain joins TRBV7-6 and TRBJ2-6, with a possible D match to TRBD1 (6 bases). This CDR3 region has 16 residues. Germline lookup yields CDR1 SGHVS and CDR2 FNYEAQ. Between the trimmed V and J ends, which lost 5 bases and 1 base, there was a span of 12 bases. The CDR3 here is CASSQGQSSGANVLTF. The CDR3 region has the DNA TGTGCCAGCAGCCAGGGACAAAGTTCTGGGGCCAACGTCCTGACTTTC.

Ten or more counts support this clonotype. V gene TRBV20-1 combines with J gene TRBJ2-2; D is undetermined. This CDR3 contains 13 residues. With 3 bases removed from V and 1 base from J, the gap between germline ends came to 6 bases. In germline, CDR1 is DFQATT, CDR2 SNEGSKA (reference sequence). DNA of the CDR3: TGCAGTGCTAGGGTCGGGAACACCGGGGAGCTGTTTTTT. Translated: CSARVGNTGELFF.

V and J are TRBV6-2 or TRBV6-3 and TRBJ1-1, with 9 bases fitting TRBD1. V dropped 4 bases and J dropped 3; count of bases not matched to a gene: 15. Germline V gives CDR1 MNHEY, CDR2 SVGEGT. CDR3 length: 18 residues. CDR3 in amino acids: CASSFPGTGFKEDTEAFF. CDR3 DNA: TGTGCCAGCAGTTTCCCCGGGACAGGGTTTAAGGAGGACACTGAAGCTTTCTTT.

This clonotype came up many times. The rearrangement uses TRBV15 and TRBJ2-7; 8 nucleotides align to TRBD2. Germline V gives CDR1 LNHNV, CDR2 YYDKDF (reference sequence). The CDR3 loop spans 15 amino acids. The junction had 6 bases not matched to a gene; V was cut back by 0 bases and J by 5 bases. The CDR3 protein is CATSREEREIDEQYF. The CDR3 DNA follows: TGTGCCACCAGCAGAGAAGAGCGGGAGATCGACGAGCAGTACTTC.

Ten or more counts support this clonotype. The genes are TRBV5-5 and TRBJ1-1; 7 bases are a match to TRBD1. From germline, CDR1 is SGHKS and CDR2 YYEKEE (reference sequence). With 5 bases clipped from V and 7 bases from J, the junction kept 2 bases outside the gene matches. This CDR3 is 11 amino acids long. For the CDR3, the DNA is TGTGCCAGCAGTGACAGGGTTGAAGCTTTCTTT. It codes for CASSDRVEAFF.

This clonotype was detected a few times. The chain couples TRBV5-1 to TRBJ1-1; D gene uncertain. CDR3 size: 15 residues. Trimming removed 5 bases at V and 0 bases at J, with 14 bases between. From germline, CDR1 is SGHRS and CDR2 YFSETQ. The CDR3 sequence: CASRLTGEMNTEAFF. As DNA, the CDR3 is TGCGCCAGCAGATTGACCGGAGAGATGAACACTGAAGCTTTCTTT. The full variable domain, completed using reference TRBV5-1 and TRBJ1-1, is KAGVTQTPRYLIKTRGQQVTLSCSPISGHRSVSWYQQTPGQGLQFLFEYFSETQRNKGNFPGRFSGRQFSNSRSEMNVSTLELGDSALYLCASRLTGEMNTEAFFGQGTRLTVV.

In this sample, this clonotype turned up many times. The V call is TRBV24-1, the J call TRBJ2-5, with 7 bases matching TRBD1. V lost 3 bases, J lost 5 bases, and 5 bases stayed unmatched. This CDR3 is 14 amino acids long. Per the germline V gene, CDR1 is KGHDR and CDR2 is SFDVKD. In nucleotides, the CDR3 is TGTGCCACCAGTGATGCCCAGGGGGACGAGACCCAGTACTTC. This codes for CATSDAQGDETQYF.

The gene calls are TRBV11-2 and TRBJ2-7, with 8 positions matching TRBD2. The V segment lost 1 base and the J segment 5 bases; nucleotides outside the gene matches: 7. This CDR3 contains 15 residues. Germline-derived CDR1 and CDR2 are SGHAT and FQNNGV. The CDR3 nucleotides are TGTGCCAGCAGCTTAGTCGGGGGGGCTTCCGACGAGCAGTACTTC. It is translated as CASSLVGGASDEQYF.

This rearrangement joins TRBV6-2 or TRBV6-3 to TRBJ2-7; TRBD1 matches at 7 bases. J lost 3 bases, V lost 5 bases, and 10 bases had no gene match. From germline, CDR1 is MNHEY and CDR2 SVGEGT. The CDR3 contains 15 residues. The CDR3 nucleotides read TGTGCCAGCAGTCCCCGACAGGGACCCATCTACGAGCAGTACTTC. Protein: CASSPRQGPIYEQYF.

This clonotype was recorded at least ten times. The rearrangement links TRBV20-1 to TRBJ1-1; unclear D gene. This CDR3 has 15 amino acids. The V gene's germline CDR1 is DFQATT and CDR2 SNEGSKA (reference sequence). V was pared by 1 base and J by 3 bases, with 15 bases between. This chain's CDR3 is CSARAPVRRYTEAFF. In nucleotides, the CDR3 is TGCAGTGCTAGAGCCCCCGTACGGCGGTACACTGAAGCTTTCTTT.

This clonotype came up many times. This CDR3 reads CASSIGATVNQPQHF. CDR3 in DNA: TGTGCCAGTAGTATAGGGGCGACAGTCAATCAGCCCCAGCATTTT. The chain has TRBV19 and TRBJ1-5; maybe TRBD1 (5 bases). Trimming left V 1 base short and J 3 bases short, with 10 bases between. Germline V CDR1 and CDR2: LNHDA, SQIVND (reference sequence). The CDR3 is 15 amino acids.

This clonotype has at least ten counts. The chain links TRBV12-3 or TRBV12-4 to TRBJ1-2; D is possibly TRBD1 (5 bases). The CDR3 has 15 amino acids. V was pared by 3 bases and J by 8 bases, with 19 bases between. CDR3 in amino acids: CASSLRDVYAGGYTF. The CDR3 nucleotides read TGTGCCAGCAGTTTGCGGGACGTATACGCCGGAGGCTACACCTTC.

The chain uses TRBV29-1 and TRBJ2-7; 11 bases are a match to TRBD2. The CDR3 consists of 13 residues. The germline V gene has CDR1 SQVTM and CDR2 ANQGSEA. V was clipped by 4 bases and J by 2 bases; unmatched bases: 1. CDR3 bases: TGCAGCGTTGTTAGCGGGAGGGCCTACGAGCAGTACTTC. This translates into CSVVSGRAYEQYF.

V usage is TRBV15 and J usage is TRBJ2-5; D perhaps matches TRBD2 (6 bases). The CDR3 totals 15 residues. Germline V gives CDR1 LNHNV, CDR2 YYDKDF (reference sequence). Trimming cost V 0 bases and J 2 bases, with 10 bases left between them. The CDR3, as DNA: TGTGCCACCAGCAGAGATGCAGGGAGGCAAGAGACCCAGTACTTC. Translating gives CATSRDAGRQETQYF.

This clonotype was observed a handful of times. The chain has TRBV19 and TRBJ2-2, with TRBD1 matching over 10 bases. The CDR3 is 17 residues long. With V trimmed by 2 bases and J by 7 bases, 10 bases remained unmatched. The germline V gene has CDR1 LNHDA and CDR2 SQIVND (reference sequence). CDR3 protein: CASSIIPGQGYNGELFF. The CDR3 DNA reads TGTGCCAGTAGTATAATACCGGGACAGGGGTATAACGGGGAGCTGTTTTTT.

This clonotype appeared many times. J is TRBJ1-5 and V is TRBV6-4, with D maybe TRBD1 (5 bases). This CDR3 spans 16 amino acids. Trimming shortened V by 1 base and J by 3 bases, and 13 bases separated the two germline ends. Germline V CDR1 and CDR2: MRHNA, SNTAGT. CDR3 sequence: CASSDFFTGYNQPQHF. The CDR3 DNA is TGTGCCAGCAGTGACTTTTTCACAGGATACAATCAGCCCCAGCATTTT.

The count of this clonotype is one. The genes are TRBV28 and TRBJ1-5; D might be TRBD1 (5 bases). Germline CDR1 reads MDHEN; CDR2 reads SYDVKM. Trimming left V 8 bases short and J 5 bases short, with 19 bases between. The CDR3 extends over 15 amino acids. The CDR3 coding sequence is TGTGCCAGCGGGACGGGGTTCAACGCGGATCAGCCCCAGCATTTT. Its protein is CASGTGFNADQPQHF.

This clonotype was detected many times. The rearrangement joins TRBV10-3 to TRBJ2-7, with 10 bases identical to TRBD2. Trimming removed 10 bases from V and 7 bases from J; junction bases left unmatched: 7. This CDR3 region has 12 residues. Germline CDR1 is ENHRY and CDR2 is SYGVKD. CDR3 nucleotides: TGTGCCAACGGACTAGCGGCTGGGGAGCAGTACTTC. Protein product: CANGLAAGEQYF.

The chain links TRBV6-1 to TRBJ1-2; TRBD1 agrees at 7 bases. Germline V CDR1 and CDR2: MNHNS, SASEGT. The CDR3 sequence is 15 residues long. Germline trimming cut 6 bases from V and 5 bases from J; bases unmatched to any gene: 12. The CDR3 loop is CASRTLTGQRYGYTF. The CDR3 nucleotides read TGTGCCAGCAGGACCTTGACGGGACAGCGTTATGGCTACACCTTC.

The table lists this clonotype with many counts. V gene TRBV4-2 combines with J gene TRBJ2-5; D is unresolved. Trimming removed 0 bases from V and 1 base from J, with 9 bases in between. Germline V CDR1 and CDR2: LGHNA, YNFKEQ. The CDR3 covers 15 residues. The CDR3 DNA is TGTGCCAGCAGCCAAGAGCGAGGAACCCAAGAGACCCAGTACTTC. Protein sequence: CASSQERGTQETQYF.

This clonotype was counted at least ten times. This chain joins TRBV19 and TRBJ1-5; TRBD1 aligns across 8 bases. The CDR3 contains 14 residues. Trimming cost V 4 bases and J 7 bases; bases outside gene matches: 6. Germline loops: CDR1 LNHDA, CDR2 SQIVND (reference sequence). The CDR3 reads CASSKQGARQPQHF. DNA for the CDR3: TGTGCCAGTAGTAAGCAGGGGGCGAGGCAGCCCCAGCATTTT.

This clonotype was counted many times. The chain links TRBV27 to TRBJ1-2; TRBD1 might be the D (6 bases). CDR3 length: 14 amino acids. The ends were cut back, 6 bases at V and 3 bases at J, with 14 bases in the middle. Germline-derived CDR1 and CDR2 are MNHEY and SMNVEV (reference sequence). The CDR3 spells CASRLTGSDYGYTF. The CDR3 region has the DNA TGTGCCAGCAGGCTTACAGGGTCCGACTATGGCTACACCTTC.